The next 23 T cell receptor beta chains were all read from a single sample in a study of T cell changes during pregnancy in multiple sclerosis. Sequenced by immunoSEQ multiplex PCR; TCRdb stores in-frame clones only, minus some. This table holds approximately 99,000 clones, approximately 94% found once. The sample here was peripheral blood, taken after pregnancy. The source is a female donor with multiple sclerosis, enrolled in a pregnancy study.

The gene calls are TRBV19 and TRBJ1-2, with D perhaps matching TRBD1 (5 bases). From germline, CDR1 is LNHDA and CDR2 SQIVND (reference sequence). Trimming cost V 3 bases and J 5 bases, with 10 bases left between them. The CDR3 is 13 amino acids. This chain's CDR3 is CASSMGGGYGYTF. DNA of the CDR3: TGTGCCAGTAGTATGGGGGGAGGTTATGGCTACACCTTC. The full variable domain, with the rest looked up from reference TRBV19 and TRBJ1-2, is DGGITQSPKYLFRKEGQNVTLSCEQNLNHDAMYWYRQDPGQGLRLIYYSQIVNDFQKGDIAEGYSVSREKKESFPLTVTSAQKNPTAFYLCASSMGGGYGYTFGSGTRLTVV.

The gene calls are TRBV2 and TRBJ2-7, with a possible D match to TRBD1 (5 bases). There are 13 residues in the CDR3. CDR1 and CDR2 (germline): SNHLY, FYNNEI. With 3 bases removed from V and 6 bases from J, the gap between germline ends came to 12 bases. CDR3 coding DNA: TGTGCCAGCAGTGAGATAAGGGGATCCGAGCAGTACTTC. Translating gives CASSEIRGSEQYF.

V is TRBV28 and J is TRBJ2-7; 8 bases map to TRBD1. This CDR3 has 15 residues. The V gene end was trimmed by 5 bases and the J gene end by 2 bases; junction bases not matched to a gene: 8. Germline CDR1 is MDHEN and CDR2 is SYDVKM. The CDR3 region is CASSPLGTGTYEQYF. In DNA form, the CDR3 reads TGTGCCAGCAGTCCGCTAGGGACAGGCACCTACGAGCAGTACTTC. The full variable domain, rest sourced from reference TRBV28 and TRBJ2-7, is DVKVTQSSRYLVKRTGEKVFLECVQDMDHENMFWYRQDPGLGLRLIYFSYDVKMKEKGDIPEGYSVSREKKERFSLILESASTNQTSMYLCASSPLGTGTYEQYFGPGTRLTVT.

The gene calls are TRBV5-4 and TRBJ2-6, with 7 bases aligning to TRBD1. V lost 0 bases and J lost 0; bases outside the gene matches: 3. CDR3 length: 17 residues. From germline, CDR1 is SGHNT and CDR2 YYREEE (reference sequence). CDR3 amino acids: CASSLEGATSGANVLTF. In DNA form, the CDR3 reads TGTGCCAGCAGCTTGGAGGGGGCCACCTCTGGGGCCAACGTCCTGACTTTC.

The gene calls are TRBV7-9 and TRBJ1-1, with TRBD1 matching over 7 bases. CDR1 SEHNR and CDR2 FQNEAQ come from the germline V gene (reference sequence). This CDR3 is 16 amino acids long. V shed 1 base, J shed 4 bases, and the junction held 9 bases outside the gene matches. CDR3 sequence (DNA): TGTGCCAGCAGCTTAGAGGGCTTTACAGGGGCCACTGAAGCTTTCTTT. This gives the protein CASSLEGFTGATEAFF.

The rearrangement links TRBV19 to TRBJ2-3; D possibly corresponds to TRBD2 (5 bases). The CDR3 totals 14 residues. CDR1 LNHDA and CDR2 SQIVND come from the germline V gene (reference sequence). The V and J ends lost 5 bases and 0 bases respectively, with 9 bases between them. CDR3 in DNA: TGTGCCAGTAGTGCGAGCGGAAGCACAGATACGCAGTATTTT. This codes for CASSASGSTDTQYF.

The chain links TRBV19 to TRBJ2-7, with 8 nucleotides matching TRBD2. The CDR3 loop spans 15 amino acids. Germline V gene lookup returns CDR1 LNHDA and CDR2 SQIVND (reference sequence). The trim removed 5 bases at V and 0 bases at J, leaving 6 bases unmatched. CDR3 sequence (DNA): TGTGCCAGTAGTCACTCGCGGGAGGTCTCCTACGAGCAGTACTTC. Its protein is CASSHSREVSYEQYF.

The rearrangement joins TRBV6-5 to TRBJ2-1; no clear D. The germline CDR1 and CDR2 sequences are MNHEY and SVGAGI. The length of the CDR3 is 13 residues. Trimming removed 2 bases from V and 4 bases from J, with 6 bases in between. The CDR3 region is CASSYGQYNEQFF. In nucleotides, the CDR3 is TGTGCCAGCAGTTACGGGCAGTACAATGAGCAGTTCTTC.

The chain joins TRBV5-1 to TRBJ2-2; TRBD1 matches at 11 bases. CDR1 is SGHRS, CDR2 YFSETQ, per germline. The CDR3 runs to 14 residues. V was pared by 4 bases and J by 9 bases, with 5 bases of the junction left unmatched. This CDR3 reads CASSPRTGGRELFF. CDR3 DNA sequence: TGCGCCAGCAGCCCAAGGACAGGGGGCAGGGAGCTGTTTTTT.

The gene calls are TRBV19 and TRBJ2-7, with D perhaps matching TRBD1 (5 bases). Trimming took 3 bases from V and 6 from J, leaving 12 bases between them. Germline loops: CDR1 LNHDA, CDR2 SQIVND (reference sequence). The CDR3 is 13 residues long. CDR3 residues: CASSIRQGSEQYF. The CDR3 DNA reads as TGTGCCAGTAGTATCCGGCAGGGAAGCGAGCAGTACTTC.

J is TRBJ2-1 and V is TRBV6-6; 9 nucleotides match TRBD2. The ends lost 2 bases at V and 9 bases at J; junction bases unmatched: 8. Germline V gene data show CDR1 as MNHNY and CDR2 as SVGAGI (reference sequence). There are 15 residues in the CDR3. The CDR3 loop is CASSYALAGTVEQFF. CDR3 bases: TGTGCCAGCAGTTACGCCCTAGCGGGAACTGTTGAGCAGTTCTTC.

The J gene is TRBJ2-7, the V gene TRBV4-1; a possible D gene is TRBD1 (5 bases). V lost 1 base and J lost 2, with 9 bases in between. The CDR3 sequence is 14 residues long. Per germline, CDR1 MGHRA and CDR2 YSYEKL. The CDR3 region is CASSQVPGTYEQYF. CDR3 DNA sequence: TGCGCCAGCAGCCAAGTTCCAGGGACCTACGAGCAGTACTTC.

The chain employs TRBV18 and TRBJ1-2; weak D call: TRBD1 (6 bases). This CDR3 region has 14 residues. The germline gives CDR1 KGHSH, CDR2 LQKENI. Trimming stripped 4 bases from V and 11 bases from J, with 20 bases between. The CDR3 DNA follows: TGTGCCAGCTCACAGCTTGCGGGTACAGGGCAGTACACCTTC. Its translation: CASSQLAGTGQYTF.

The chain recombines TRBV5-1 with TRBJ2-7; weak D call: TRBD1 (5 bases). Trimming took off 5 bases at V and 1 base at J, with 16 bases between the two ends. CDR3 size: 15 residues. Germline V gives CDR1 SGHRS, CDR2 YFSETQ. Here the CDR3 reads CASRREQVPSYEQYF. In DNA, the CDR3 is TGCGCCAGCAGGCGCGAACAGGTGCCTTCCTACGAGCAGTACTTC.

This clone was recorded once. The chain employs TRBV18 and TRBJ2-7; TRBD2 matches at 10 bases. The germline CDR1 and CDR2 sequences are KGHSH and LQKENI. This CDR3 region has 16 residues. With 4 bases clipped from V and 7 bases from J, the junction kept 13 bases outside the gene matches. This chain's CDR3 is CASSLTGLAVRGEQYF. The CDR3 DNA reads as TGTGCCAGCTCACTCACCGGACTAGCGGTTCGGGGAGAGCAGTACTTC.

This chain connects TRBV5-1 to TRBJ2-1, with a tentative D call TRBD1 (5 bases). The V gene's germline CDR1 is SGHRS and CDR2 YFSETQ. This CDR3 has 14 residues. Trimming stripped 2 bases from V and 7 bases from J, with 13 bases between. CDR3 sequence: CASSFTGDRNEQFF. The CDR3 DNA reads as TGCGCCAGCAGCTTCACAGGCGACCGAAATGAGCAGTTCTTC.

With respect to this clone: The same CDR3 also results from other DNA sequences found in this sample. The chain has TRBV27 and TRBJ2-7; the match to TRBD2 covers 9 bases. The CDR3 covers 14 residues. V lost 0 bases, J lost 3 bases, and 0 bases stayed unmatched. The V gene's germline CDR1 is MNHEY and CDR2 SMNVEV (reference sequence). CDR3 protein: CASSLSSGSYEQYF. DNA of the CDR3: TGTGCCAGCAGTTTATCTAGCGGGAGCTACGAGCAGTACTTC.

The chain uses TRBV27 and TRBJ2-1; D is ambiguous. There are 13 residues in the CDR3. CDR1 is MNHEY and CDR2 is SMNVEV in the germline V gene (reference sequence). The V end lost 6 bases, the J end lost 2 bases, and 8 bases lay between the germline ends. CDR3 protein: CASRKTAYNEQFF. In DNA, the CDR3 is TGTGCCAGCAGAAAGACTGCCTACAATGAGCAGTTCTTC.

The chain combines TRBV7-6 with TRBJ2-3; 7 bases are shared with TRBD2. The CDR3 has 14 residues. The junction had 6 bases not matched to a gene; V was cut back by 5 bases and J by 4 bases. CDR1 is SGHVS and CDR2 is FNYEAQ in the germline V gene. The chain's CDR3 is CASSAGLVSDTQYF. In nucleotides, the CDR3 is TGTGCCAGCAGCGCAGGACTAGTCTCAGATACGCAGTATTTT.

Only one count was recorded for this clone. The chain recombines TRBV5-5 with TRBJ1-1, with D possibly matching TRBD1 (6 bases). The ends were cut back, 0 bases at V and 4 bases at J, with 10 bases in the middle. The germline V gene encodes CDR1 SGHKS and CDR2 YYEKEE (reference sequence). The CDR3 is 14 residues long. CDR3 DNA: TGTGCCAGCAGCTTGGTACAGGGTTTCACTGAAGCTTTCTTT. Translated, it gives CASSLVQGFTEAFF.

This clone came up once. This chain uses TRBV2 with TRBJ1-1, with 8 positions matching TRBD1. Germline CDR1 is SNHLY and CDR2 is FYNNEI. The CDR3 is made up of 16 amino acids. Germline trimming cut 6 bases from V and 4 bases from J; bases unmatched to any gene: 13. The CDR3 nucleotides read TGTGCCAGCAGCCCACCTCAGGGGGCGCGGGGCACTGAAGCTTTCTTT. It is translated as CASSPPQGARGTEAFF.

This rearrangement joins TRBV28 to TRBJ1-2, with unresolved D. V gave up 6 bases and J gave up 4 bases, with 9 bases separating them. This CDR3 region has 12 residues. Germline V lookup: CDR1 MDHEN, CDR2 SYDVKM. The CDR3 region has the DNA TGTGCCAGCAGACAGACGGTCTATGGCTACACCTTC. As protein: CASRQTVYGYTF.

Notes on this clone: Other nucleotide sequences in the sample specify the same CDR3. The rearrangement joins TRBV4-1 to TRBJ2-2, with D unclear. V dropped 0 bases and J dropped 4 bases, with 3 bases sitting between them. The CDR3 extends over 13 amino acids. Germline V gene sequence: CDR1 MGHRA, CDR2 YSYEKL. The CDR3 sequence: CASSQERTGELFF. The CDR3 DNA is TGCGCCAGCAGCCAAGAGCGCACCGGGGAGCTGTTTTTT.